This TCR beta chain emerged from a study of radiotherapy plus CTLA-4 blockade in lung cancer listed by TCRdb under 2018. In terms of the full investigation: Objective responses were observed in 18% of enrolled patients, and disease control was achieved in around 28%. Summary of the overall study and its limitations: Increased serum interferon-beta after radiation, together with early dynamic changes in blood T cell clones, were reported to be the strongest predictors of response. After treatment with radiotherapy and ipilimumab, TCR clones that originated in tumors expanded in peripheral blood.

The study tested focal radiation therapy combined with CTLA-4 blockade (ipilimumab) in patients with chemo-refractory metastatic non-small-cell lung cancer. CDR1 KGHSH and CDR2 LQKENI are derived from the germline V gene. The CDR3 contains 17 residues, cysteine and phenylalanine counted. Here the CDR3 DNA is all that survives: 51 bases in frame from base 1. V is pruned by 3 bases and J by 6 bases, leaving 12 bases of the junction without a gene match. As concerns this clone: No antigen is known for it. Per-base qualities were not stored, and no clone one base away is much larger.

Libraries came from the immunoSEQ multiplex PCR assay. What TCRdb holds here is the immuneACCESS table cut down to in-frame rearrangements. Part of the clones is not present; checked against another copy, under half of the missing clones reflect an unresolved V gene, and the others are unexplained. Within this sample are approximately 94,000 clones, with approximately 80% of them counted one time only. The ten largest account for about 26% of the sample. The chain uses TRBV18 and TRBJ2-3; TRBD2 fits 10 bases in the junction. Sample: peripheral blood, taken from a patient treated with radiotherapy plus ipilimumab. The sequence derives from a human donor with non-small cell lung cancer that progressed on radiotherapy plus ipilimumab. CDR3 region: CASSPAVLAGVRDTQYF. In nucleotide form, the sequence is TGTGCCAGCTCACCGGCAGTCCTAGCGGGAGTCAGGGATACGCAGTATTTT.